The 16 T cell receptor beta chains below come from one sample, sequenced in a study of Graves' ophthalmopathy and Graves' hyperthyroidism. For repertoire sequencing, the TCR beta CDR3 regions were amplified from RNA transcripts. Investigators did first-round RT-PCR with HTBI primers, then second-round multiplex PCR. TCRdb recomputed calls from the multiplex PCR reads with MiXCR, one row per CDR3 protein. The table records around 1.1 million distinct CDR3 sequences, about 40% of them present only once. The sequencing input was peripheral blood or thyroid tissue (not recorded which). The receptor source for this set is an adult man with Graves' hyperthyroidism.

This clonotype was observed at least ten times. The chain carries TRBV20-1 and TRBJ1-6; maybe TRBD1 (5 bases). The CDR3 sequence is 12 residues long. The germline gives CDR1 DFQATT, CDR2 SNEGSKA (reference sequence). V gave up 5 bases and J gave up 10 bases, with 12 bases separating them. In DNA form, the CDR3 reads TGCAGTGCTTCAGGGATGGGGTCACCCCTCCACTTT. Its translation is CSASGMGSPLHF.

The rearrangement uses TRBV20-1 and TRBJ2-7, with D perhaps TRBD1 or TRBD2 (5 bases each). There are 11 residues in the CDR3. Trimming shortened V by 7 bases and J by 6 bases, and 13 bases separated the two germline ends. Germline values: CDR1 DFQATT, CDR2 SNEGSKA (reference sequence). The CDR3 is CSGPSGLEQYF. The CDR3 DNA reads as TGCAGTGGGCCATCGGGGCTCGAGCAGTACTTC.

The chain links TRBV2 to TRBJ1-6; a possible D gene is TRBD1 (6 bases). Germline loops: CDR1 SNHLY, CDR2 FYNNEI. Trimming stripped 8 bases from V and 5 bases from J, with 16 bases between. The CDR3 sequence is 15 residues long. The CDR3 protein is CASRRDTPHNSPLHF. CDR3 nucleotides: TGTGCCAGCCGCCGGGACACTCCCCATAATTCACCCCTCCACTTT.

This clonotype was found many times. The chain carries TRBV29-1 and TRBJ1-2, with D possibly matching TRBD1 (5 bases). The CDR3 extends over 11 amino acids. Germline-derived CDR1 and CDR2 are SQVTM and ANQGSEA. V lost 4 bases, J lost 6 bases, and 9 bases lay in between. CDR3 bases: TGCAGCGTTGCCAGGGTAAATGGCTACACCTTC. Protein: CSVARVNGYTF.

This sequence joins TRBV4-1 and TRBJ2-3; the D gene is possibly TRBD2 (6 bases). Trimming stripped 0 bases from V and 0 bases from J, with 13 bases between. The CDR3 is 17 residues long. CDR1 is MGHRA, CDR2 YSYEKL, per germline. For the CDR3, the DNA is TGCGCCAGCAGCCAAGATCGGGAGACATTTAGCACAGATACGCAGTATTTT. It specifies CASSQDRETFSTDTQYF.

At least ten counts were recorded for this clonotype. The V and J genes are TRBV9 and TRBJ1-5, with D unresolved. This CDR3 is built from 14 residues. The germline V and J ends were trimmed by 2 bases and 1 base, with 7 bases remaining between them. The germline CDR1 and CDR2 sequences are SGDLS and YYNGEE. The CDR3 DNA sequence: TGTGCCAGCAGCGTTGAGGGCAGCAATCAGCCCCAGCATTTT. It yields the protein CASSVEGSNQPQHF.

Here the CDR3 reads CSVEVLQGTRGYTF. CDR3 nucleotides: TGCAGCGTTGAAGTGCTACAGGGAACGAGGGGCTACACCTTC. The chain recombines TRBV29-1 with TRBJ1-2; a weak D match, TRBD1 (6 bases). Looked up from germline, CDR1 is SQVTM and CDR2 is ANQGSEA. The V end lost 1 base, the J end lost 8 bases, and 17 bases lay between the germline ends. This CDR3 has 14 residues.

CDR3 in amino acids: CASSFRGDFQETQYF. DNA of the CDR3: TGTGCCAGCAGTTTCCGGGGAGATTTCCAAGAGACCCAGTACTTC. The chain has TRBV28 and TRBJ2-5; perhaps TRBD2 as D (5 bases). Looked up from germline, CDR1 is MDHEN and CDR2 is SYDVKM. This CDR3 contains 15 residues. Deletions cut 3 bases from V and 1 base from J, with 12 bases between.

As concerns this clonotype: A single base separates this from a much larger clone, so it may be a read error. The chain is built from TRBV29-1 and TRBJ2-2, with 10 bases identical to TRBD2. Looked up from germline, CDR1 is SQVTM and CDR2 is ANQGSEA. The CDR3 loop spans 13 amino acids. The V and J ends lost 7 bases and 5 bases, in that order; junction bases with no gene match: 4. The CDR3 loop reads CSAVAGGTGELFF. The CDR3, as DNA: TGCAGCGCGGTAGCGGGAGGAACCGGGGAGCTGTTTTTT.

This clonotype has only a few counts. The chain is built from TRBV6-2 or TRBV6-3 and TRBJ2-7, with TRBD2 identical over 7 bases. Unmatched junction bases numbered 12, after V lost 8 bases and J lost 2 bases. CDR1 and CDR2 (germline): MNHEY, SVGEGT. The CDR3 extends over 15 amino acids. In DNA, the CDR3 is TGTGCCAGCGCCCGAGGCGGGGGACCCACCTACGAGCAGTACTTC. Its translation is CASARGGGPTYEQYF.

Comment on this clonotype: At one end, the junction sequence differs from germline, possibly due to a read error. The rearrangement uses TRBV7-2 and TRBJ2-7; TRBD2 aligns across 8 bases. The length of the CDR3 is 16 residues. From germline, CDR1 is SGHTA and CDR2 FQGNSA. CDR3 region: CASSRTSGKVRYEQHF. DNA for the CDR3: TGTGCCAGCAGCCGTACTAGCGGAAAAGTTCGCTACGAGCAGCACTTC. The variable domain in full, with the rest retrieved from reference TRBV7-2 and TRBJ2-7, is GAGVSQSPSNKVTEKGKDVELRCDPISGHTALYWYRQSLGQGLEFLIYFQGNSAPDKSGLPSDRFSAERTGGSVSTLTIQRTQQEDSAVYLCASSRTSGKVRYEQHFGPGTRLTVT.

CDR3 residues: CASSVEGGRYEQYF. The CDR3, as DNA: TGTGCCAGCAGCGTAGAAGGGGGCCGTTACGAGCAGTACTTC. The chain joins TRBV9 to TRBJ2-7; 7 bases are shared with TRBD1. The germline gives CDR1 SGDLS, CDR2 YYNGEE. The length of the CDR3 is 14 residues. Trimming cost V 0 bases and J 4 bases; bases outside gene matches: 4.

The V call is TRBV6-6, the J call TRBJ2-5, with unresolved D. The CDR3 consists of 14 residues. With 2 bases removed from V and 4 bases from J, the gap between germline ends came to 11 bases. Germline lookup yields CDR1 MNHNY and CDR2 SVGAGI (reference sequence). The CDR3 nucleotides are TGTGCCAGCAGTTACGCCCCTCTCGGAGAGACCCAGTACTTC. It specifies CASSYAPLGETQYF.

V and J are TRBV15 and TRBJ1-2, with D tentatively TRBD1 (5 bases). V was pared by 3 bases and J by 4 bases, with 12 bases between. The germline V gene encodes CDR1 LNHNV and CDR2 YYDKDF (reference sequence). The CDR3 contains 14 residues. CDR3 coding DNA: TGTGCCACCAGCAGCCCGGGGCAGGGCTATGGCTACACCTTC. It encodes CATSSPGQGYGYTF.

The chain carries TRBV7-9 and TRBJ2-7, with TRBD2 matching 10 bases. Per germline, CDR1 SEHNR and CDR2 FQNEAQ (reference sequence). The CDR3 sequence is 16 residues long. The ends lost 6 bases at V and 2 bases at J; junction bases unmatched: 10. CDR3 nucleotide sequence: TGTGCCAGCAGTGCCGTCCCGGGGACTAGCGCCTACGAGCAGTACTTC. Translating gives CASSAVPGTSAYEQYF.

The chain links TRBV11-2 to TRBJ2-5; TRBD1 might be the D (6 bases). The germline gives CDR1 SGHAT, CDR2 FQNNGV. The CDR3 loop spans 17 amino acids. Trimming left V 0 bases short and J 5 bases short, with 19 bases between. The CDR3 nucleotides are TGTGCCAGCAGCTTAGAAATCCGCCGGGGACAAATGGAGACCCAGTACTTC. Protein: CASSLEIRRGQMETQYF.